The clone carrying this T cell receptor (beta chain) has more than one count but fewer than ten. Its specificity is unknown. This sample was included in a study of beta chain features in type 1 diabetes. The ends were cut back, 1 base at V and 4 bases at J, with 9 bases in the middle. From germline, CDR1 is SQVTM and CDR2 ANQGSEA. This CDR3 has 13 residues. Isolated RNA was reverse transcribed in full, so expressed TCRB transcripts were sequenced. Generated by immunoSEQ multiplex PCR, the TCRdb table keeps only in-frame clones and is missing some. Of about 130,000 clones in the sample, about 9.2% were seen once. Sorted CD4+ subsets: naive, central memory, regulatory, stem cell-like memory (CD45RO/CCR7/CD25/CD127/CD95/CD27 panel). Study results and caveats: There was a moderate but significant shortening of TCRB CDR3s in all four CD4+ subsets of Type 1 diabetes patients.

The rearrangement uses TRBV29-1 and TRBJ2-3; D unclear. This clonotype was sampled from a man between 18 and 29 years old in good health. Sequencing was done on a sample of central memory CD4+ T cells from blood. The CDR3: CSVEVSIADTQYF. CDR3 nucleotide sequence: TGCAGCGTTGAAGTCAGTATCGCAGATACGCAGTATTTT.